A selection of T cell receptor beta chains follows, all from one sample in a study of blood T cell repertoires in COVID-19. Here immunoSEQ multiplex PCR was the method, and the copy in TCRdb shows in-frame clones only, minus some. The top ten clones hold 1.1% of a sample with over 150,000 clones, around 85% of them seen once. Sequenced input: peripheral blood. All receptors come from a man aged 25 to 45 with acute or convalescent COVID-19. CDR3s include the opening cysteine and the closing phenylalanine or tryptophan. The D gene is left open where the match is weak.

15	TRBJ2-1	-	TRBV7-9	TGTGCCAGCAGCTTAGACAGGGCGGGTTACAATGAGCAGTTCTTC	CASSLDRAGYNEQFF
15	TRBJ1-2	TRBD1	TRBV28	TGTGCCAGCAGCCCATCGGGACAGATTTTGTATGGCTACACCTTC	CASSPSGQILYGYTF
10	TRBJ2-3	-	TRBV20-1	TGCAGTGTCCGCCGGGATACGCAGTATTTT	CSVRRDTQYF
14	TRBJ2-7	TRBD1	TRBV6-5	TGTGCCAGCAGTTCCGGGACAGGGTCCTACGAGCAGTACTTC	CASSSGTGSYEQYF
16	TRBJ1-4	TRBD1	TRBV3-1/TRBV3-2	TGTGCCAGCAGCCAACGACAGGGTTCGTCTAATGAAAAACTGTTTTTT	CASSQRQGSSNEKLFF
13	TRBJ1-1	-	TRBV29-1	TGCAGCGTTGCGGTCCAAGGGGACACTGAAGCTTTCTTT	CSVAVQGDTEAFF
11	TRBJ2-7	-	TRBV6-5	TGTGCCAGCATGGGGCTCTACGAGCAGTACTTC	CASMGLYEQYF
15	TRBJ2-7	-	TRBV28	TGTGCCAGCCTCCAAACGGGCGAGGGCCGCTACGAGCAGTACTTC	CASLQTGEGRYEQYF
17	TRBJ2-1	-	TRBV24-1	TGTGCCACCAGTGATTTTAGTAGCGTCGGTTCCTACAATGAGCAGTTCTTC	CATSDFSSVGSYNEQFF
13	TRBJ2-7	-	TRBV19	TGTGCCAGTATTGGGGCGGACTCCTACGAGCAGTACTTC	CASIGADSYEQYF
15	TRBJ2-2	-	TRBV4-1	TGCGCCAGCAGCACCCCCCGAGTCCCCACCGGGGAGCTGTTTTTT	CASSTPRVPTGELFF
14	TRBJ1-3	TRBD1	TRBV7-9	TGTGCCAGCAGCTGGACAGGGGAGAGAAACACCATATATTTT	CASSWTGERNTIYF